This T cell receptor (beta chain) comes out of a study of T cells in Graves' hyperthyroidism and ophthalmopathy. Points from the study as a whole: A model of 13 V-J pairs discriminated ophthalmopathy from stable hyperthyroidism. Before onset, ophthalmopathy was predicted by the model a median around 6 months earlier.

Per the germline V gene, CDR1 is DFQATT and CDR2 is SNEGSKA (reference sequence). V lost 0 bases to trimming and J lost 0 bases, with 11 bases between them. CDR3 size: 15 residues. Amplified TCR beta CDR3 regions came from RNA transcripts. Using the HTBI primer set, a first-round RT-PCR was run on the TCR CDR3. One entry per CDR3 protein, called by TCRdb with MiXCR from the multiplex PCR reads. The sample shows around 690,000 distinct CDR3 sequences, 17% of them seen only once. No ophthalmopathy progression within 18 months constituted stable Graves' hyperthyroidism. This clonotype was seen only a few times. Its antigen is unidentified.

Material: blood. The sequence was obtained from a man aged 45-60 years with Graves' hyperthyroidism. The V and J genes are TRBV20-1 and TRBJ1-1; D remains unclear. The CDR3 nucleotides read TGCAGTGCTAGAGATCGGAACAACCTGAACACTGAAGCTTTCTTT. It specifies CSARDRNNLNTEAFF.